The 22 T cell receptor beta chains below were found in one sample sequenced in a study of cytomegalovirus exposure and HLA in healthy donors. The method was immunoSEQ multiplex PCR; TCRdb's version includes in-frame clones alone and lacks a portion of them. The data hold 250,000 or so clones, with around 91% observed a single time. Sequenced sample: PBMCs. The receptors were gathered from a woman in her late teens or twenties in good health and CMV-seronegative.

The V call is TRBV30, the J call TRBJ2-7, with 9 bases identical to TRBD1. The ends lost 1 base at V and 5 bases at J; junction bases unmatched: 9. This CDR3 contains 15 residues. Germline V gene lookup returns CDR1 GTSNPN and CDR2 SVGIG (reference sequence). CDR3 sequence (DNA): TGTGCCTGGAGTGCAACCGGGACAGGGCTCCACGAGCAGTACTTC. Translation: CAWSATGTGLHEQYF.

This clone was observed a single time. The gene calls are TRBV7-6 and TRBJ2-2, with 7 bases fitting TRBD1. This CDR3 has 16 residues. The ends lost 6 bases at V and 8 bases at J; junction bases unmatched: 15. Looked up from germline, CDR1 is SGHVS and CDR2 is FNYEAQ. CDR3 bases: TGTGCCAGCAGACCTTTAGGGGGCGTTAAAGTGGGGGAGCTGTTTTTT. This gives the protein CASRPLGGVKVGELFF.

The CDR3 region is CASSYSVESNQPQHF. The DNA for the CDR3 is TGTGCCAGCAGTTACTCAGTAGAGTCCAATCAGCCCCAGCATTTT. This chain connects TRBV6-6 to TRBJ1-5; D gene uncertain. The V gene's germline CDR1 is MNHNY and CDR2 SVGAGI (reference sequence). V was clipped by 0 bases and J by 3 bases, with 9 bases between them. This CDR3 is 15 amino acids long.

Details on this clone: An end of the junction differs from the germline gene, which may be a read error. The chain links TRBV2 to TRBJ2-5, with a weak D call TRBD1 (6 bases). CDR1 and CDR2 (germline): SNHLY, FYNNEI. The CDR3 is 12 residues long. CDR3 DNA: TGTGCCAGCAGTGAAGACCAGAACAGGGTTGACTTC. It codes for CASSEDQNRVDF.

The chain links TRBV19 to TRBJ1-2; 8 bases align to TRBD1. CDR1 and CDR2 (germline): LNHDA, SQIVND (reference sequence). J was trimmed by 7 bases and V by 6 bases; bases with no gene match: 10. The CDR3 has 14 amino acids. In nucleotides, the CDR3 is TGTGCCAGTAGAACGGACAGGGTTTTCTCTGGCTACACCTTC. It translates to CASRTDRVFSGYTF.

The rearrangement joins TRBV9 to TRBJ2-3; D is possibly TRBD1 (6 bases). The CDR3 spans 12 residues. The V gene's germline CDR1 is SGDLS and CDR2 YYNGEE. V lost 3 bases, J lost 6 bases, and 8 bases lay in between. The CDR3 protein is CASSGQADTQYF. The CDR3 nucleotides are TGTGCCAGCAGCGGACAGGCCGATACGCAGTATTTT.

The chain employs TRBV18 and TRBJ2-1, with 10 bases lining up with TRBD1. This CDR3 spans 15 amino acids. V was clipped by 2 bases and J by 8 bases; unmatched bases: 6. Germline lookup yields CDR1 KGHSH and CDR2 LQKENI. CDR3 nucleotide sequence: TGTGCCAGCTCACCAAGACAGGGGGCACTTGATGAGCAGTTCTTC. It codes for CASSPRQGALDEQFF.

The V gene is TRBV6-1, the J gene TRBJ1-5; D is undetermined. The CDR3 extends over 11 amino acids. V was trimmed by 6 bases and J by 8 bases, leaving 8 bases between them. From germline, CDR1 is MNHNS and CDR2 SASEGT. Here the CDR3 DNA reads TGTGCCAGCAGAGAATATGAGCCCCAGCATTTT. Translation: CASREYEPQHF.

The rearrangement joins TRBV5-6 to TRBJ1-1; D gene uncertain. Trimming left V 1 base short and J 5 bases short, with 6 bases between. CDR1 and CDR2 (germline): SGHDT, YYEEEE. The CDR3 has 12 amino acids. The CDR3 DNA follows: TGTGCCAGCAGCTTGTCGGGTACTGAAGCTTTCTTT. It specifies CASSLSGTEAFF.

The V gene is TRBV4-1, the J gene TRBJ2-1; the match to TRBD2 covers 10 bases. Germline CDR1 is MGHRA and CDR2 is YSYEKL. This CDR3 is built from 17 residues. V lost 4 bases and J lost 10; bases outside the gene matches: 16. As DNA, the CDR3 is TGCGCCAGCAGCCTTTACACCGGTGGTTCGACTAGCGGGGAGCAGTTCTTC. Translating gives CASSLYTGGSTSGEQFF.

This rearrangement joins TRBV18 to TRBJ2-7; 10 bases fit TRBD1. V trimming: 3 bases; J trimming: 0 bases; junction bases outside the gene matches: 5. CDR1 and CDR2 (germline): KGHSH, LQKENI. This CDR3 comprises 16 residues. The CDR3 region is CASSPGQGGSSYEQYV. CDR3 nucleotide sequence: TGTGCCAGCTCACCTGGACAGGGGGGCAGCTCCTACGAGCAGTACGTC.

The DNA for the CDR3 is TGCGCCAGCAGCCAAGCTGCCGTTCGACAGGGGGCGTACAATTCACCCCTCCACTTT. Protein: CASSQAAVRQGAYNSPLHF. This rearrangement joins TRBV4-3 to TRBJ1-6, with 10 bases lining up with TRBD1. Germline CDR1 and CDR2: LGHNA and YSLEER. V shed 1 base and J 7 bases; nucleotides not matched to a gene: 13. The CDR3 consists of 19 residues.

The CDR3 loop is CASSFNAGWNTEAFF. CDR3 DNA: TGTGCCAGCAGTTTTAATGCGGGATGGAACACTGAAGCTTTCTTT. The chain couples TRBV28 to TRBJ1-1; D gene unclear. The germline V and J ends were trimmed by 3 bases and 1 base, with 12 bases remaining between them. Germline V gives CDR1 MDHEN, CDR2 SYDVKM. The length of the CDR3 is 15 residues. The variable domain in full, with the rest retrieved from reference TRBV28 and TRBJ1-1, is DVKVTQSSRYLVKRTGEKVFLECVQDMDHENMFWYRQDPGLGLRLIYFSYDVKMKEKGDIPEGYSVSREKKERFSLILESASTNQTSMYLCASSFNAGWNTEAFFGQGTRLTVV.

This clone was detected only a few times. The chain couples TRBV2 to TRBJ1-2; 8 nucleotides agree with TRBD1. The CDR3 covers 14 residues. After removal of 6 bases from V and 3 bases from J, the junction contained 6 bases not matched to a gene. Germline V gene data show CDR1 as SNHLY and CDR2 as FYNNEI. CDR3: CASSPTGEDYGYTF. CDR3 DNA sequence: TGTGCCAGCAGCCCGACAGGGGAGGACTATGGCTACACCTTC. The full variable domain, completed using reference TRBV2 and TRBJ1-2, is EPEVTQTPSHQVTQMGQEVILRCVPISNHLYFYWYRQILGQKVEFLVSFYNNEISEKSEIFDDQFSVERPDGSNFTLKIRSTKLEDSAMYFCASSPTGEDYGYTFGSGTRLTVV.

V is TRBV6-1 and J is TRBJ1-1; possible D gene TRBD1, 6 bases. Looked up from germline, CDR1 is MNHNS and CDR2 is SASEGT. The ends were cut back, 2 bases at V and 3 bases at J, with 13 bases in the middle. The CDR3 is 15 residues long. CDR3 in amino acids: CASSENFGGDTEAFF. CDR3 coding DNA: TGTGCCAGCAGTGAAAACTTTGGGGGCGACACTGAAGCTTTCTTT.

The chain couples TRBV6-6 to TRBJ1-2; D is possibly TRBD1 (6 bases). The CDR3 runs to 13 residues. CDR1 is MNHNY, CDR2 SVGAGI, per germline (reference sequence). Trimming removed 5 bases at V and 2 bases at J, with 9 bases between. CDR3 residues: CASSRQGNYGYTF. For the CDR3, the DNA is TGTGCCAGCAGTCGCCAGGGGAACTATGGCTACACCTTC.

The rearrangement links TRBV2 to TRBJ2-7; 8 bases are shared with TRBD1. This CDR3 has 15 amino acids. V was pared by 6 bases and J by 4 bases, with 11 bases of the junction left unmatched. In germline, CDR1 is SNHLY, CDR2 FYNNEI. CDR3 loop: CASSATGGSPYEQYF. In DNA form, the CDR3 reads TGTGCCAGCAGCGCTACAGGGGGAAGTCCGTACGAGCAGTACTTC.

The chain recombines TRBV6-1 with TRBJ2-1; tentative D call: TRBD1 (5 bases). Trimming pared 6 bases from V and 0 bases from J, leaving 12 bases between. The CDR3 is made up of 15 amino acids. The germline V gene has CDR1 MNHNS and CDR2 SASEGT. Here the CDR3 DNA reads TGTGCCAGCAGAGGTGACAGAAGCTCCTACAATGAGCAGTTCTTC. Translation gives CASRGDRSSYNEQFF.

V is TRBV10-3 and J is TRBJ1-2; D remains unclear. Germline V lookup: CDR1 ENHRY, CDR2 SYGVKD. The CDR3 covers 11 residues. V was pared by 2 bases and J by 11 bases, with 9 bases between. For the CDR3, the DNA is TGTGCCATCAGTGAGGGTCCTGAGTACACCTTC. Its protein is CAISEGPEYTF.

The chain recombines TRBV19 with TRBJ1-5, with 8 nucleotides matching TRBD1. Germline V CDR1 and CDR2: LNHDA, SQIVND (reference sequence). The junction had 7 bases not matched to a gene; V was cut back by 6 bases and J by 3 bases. The CDR3 has 15 amino acids. The CDR3 coding sequence is TGTGCCAGTAGAGAAGGACAGGGCCCCAATCAGCCCCAGCATTTT. Translation: CASREGQGPNQPQHF.

The chain is built from TRBV11-2 and TRBJ2-1; 8 nucleotides line up with TRBD1. CDR1 is SGHAT and CDR2 is FQNNGV in the germline V gene. CDR3 length: 13 amino acids. V lost 7 bases and J lost 7; bases outside the gene matches: 6. CDR3 coding DNA: TGTGCCAGCACCCTAGACAGGGGAAATGAGCAGTTCTTC. This gives the protein CASTLDRGNEQFF.

The gene calls are TRBV5-1 and TRBJ2-1; D unclear. There are 15 residues in the CDR3. Deletions cut 3 bases from V and 5 bases from J, with 15 bases between. Germline CDR1 reads SGHRS; CDR2 reads YFSETQ. Written as DNA, the CDR3 is TGCGCCAGCAGCTCAAACACACAGTTGGACAATGAGCAGTTCTTC. Translation gives CASSSNTQLDNEQFF.